The 20 T cell receptor beta chains below were found in one sample sequenced in a study of blood T cell repertoires in COVID-19. Generated by immunoSEQ multiplex PCR, the TCRdb table keeps only in-frame clones and is missing some. The sample yields roughly 340,000 clones, roughly nine tenths seen once. The sample consisted of PBMCs or T cells enriched from blood (not recorded which). The receptors stem from a man aged 18-30 years who had recovered from COVID-19.

The rearrangement uses TRBV9 and TRBJ2-7; 8 nucleotides align to TRBD2. CDR1 and CDR2 from the germline V gene are SGDLS and YYNGEE. Trimming at V came to 0 bases and at J to 2 bases, leaving 4 bases not matched to a gene. CDR3 length: 15 residues. The CDR3 DNA sequence: TGTGCCAGCAGCGTAGCAAGCGGGGGAGCCTACGAGCAGTACTTC. This gives the protein CASSVASGGAYEQYF. Complete variable domain (other parts from reference TRBV9 and TRBJ2-7): DSGVTQTPKHLITATGQRVTLRCSPRSGDLSVYWYQQSLDQGLQFLIQYYNGEERAKGNILERFSAQQFPDLHSELNLSSLELGDSALYFCASSVASGGAYEQYFGPGTRLTVT.

This sequence joins TRBV7-8 and TRBJ1-1; D is unresolved. The CDR3 is made up of 14 amino acids. The V end was cut by 0 bases, the J end by 5 bases, with 10 bases between. CDR1 and CDR2 from the germline V gene are SGHVS and FQNEAQ. The CDR3 DNA reads TGTGCCAGCAGCTTAGCACAGAAACAAACTGAAGCTTTCTTT. Its translation is CASSLAQKQTEAFF.

The rearrangement uses TRBV5-1 and TRBJ2-2; 13 bases fit TRBD2. The CDR3 is 17 residues long. Losses at the gene ends were 7 bases for V and 0 bases for J; bases not matched to a gene: 6. From germline, CDR1 is SGHRS and CDR2 YFSETQ. Here the CDR3 DNA reads TGCGCCAGCGCCGGGACTAGCGGGACTCCGAACACCGGGGAGCTGTTTTTT. Its translation is CASAGTSGTPNTGELFF.

V and J are TRBV12-3 or TRBV12-4 and TRBJ1-5; D might be TRBD1 (6 bases). CDR3 size: 12 residues. V was clipped by 5 bases and J by 6 bases, with 8 bases between them. The CDR3 nucleotides are TGTGCCAGCAGTCCAGGGGTTCAGCCCCAGCATTTT. This codes for CASSPGVQPQHF.

The rearrangement links TRBV18 to TRBJ1-2, with 8 bases aligning to TRBD1. J was trimmed by 2 bases and V by 6 bases; bases with no gene match: 11. The CDR3 length is 16 residues. The V gene's germline CDR1 is KGHSH and CDR2 LQKENI. CDR3 DNA sequence: TGTGCCAGCTCGGACGCCCGGGACAGGAAGAACTATGGCTACACCTTC. Its translation is CASSDARDRKNYGYTF.

The chain uses TRBV18 and TRBJ2-1, with 9 positions matching TRBD1. From germline, CDR1 is KGHSH and CDR2 LQKENI. Unmatched junction bases numbered 11, after V lost 8 bases and J lost 9 bases. The CDR3 runs to 14 residues. The CDR3 bases are TGTGCCAGCACCGGGACAGGGCCAGCAGGTGAGCAGTTCTTC. Translating gives CASTGTGPAGEQFF.

About this clone: The same CDR3 arises from other DNA sequences in this sample as well. The gene calls are TRBV18 and TRBJ2-7; 7 bases fit TRBD1. The CDR3 extends over 14 amino acids. The germline V gene encodes CDR1 KGHSH and CDR2 LQKENI. The junction had 4 bases not matched to a gene; V was cut back by 3 bases and J by 2 bases. The CDR3 sequence is CASSPGQGAYEQYF. The CDR3, as DNA: TGTGCCAGCTCACCTGGCCAGGGGGCCTACGAGCAGTACTTC.

This chain connects TRBV3-1 (or the pseudogene TRBV3-2) to TRBJ2-5; TRBD1 might be the D (5 bases). The CDR3 has 15 residues. Germline CDR1 reads LGHDT; CDR2 reads YNNKEL (reference sequence). The V end was cut by 4 bases, the J end by 3 bases, with 15 bases between. In DNA, the CDR3 is TGTGCCAGCAGCCCCAAGACGGTAGGGGAAGAGACCCAGTACTTC. It codes for CASSPKTVGEETQYF.

For the CDR3, the DNA is TGTGCCAGCTCACCTTCTTCGTTGGAGTACAATGAGCAGTTCTTC. Amino acids: CASSPSSLEYNEQFF. The chain combines TRBV18 with TRBJ2-1; D is ambiguous. Germline lookup yields CDR1 KGHSH and CDR2 LQKENI. Trimming took 3 bases from V and 4 from J, leaving 13 bases between them. This CDR3 region has 15 residues.

The chain has TRBV2 and TRBJ1-3; 7 nucleotides line up with TRBD1. Trimming at V came to 5 bases and at J to 3 bases, leaving 7 bases not matched to a gene. CDR3 length: 15 amino acids. Germline-derived CDR1 and CDR2 are SNHLY and FYNNEI. Written as DNA, the CDR3 is TGTGCCAGCAGTCGGAGTGGACAGGTTGGAAACACCATATATTTT. It translates to CASSRSGQVGNTIYF.

The V and J genes are TRBV3-1 (or the pseudogene TRBV3-2) and TRBJ2-1; D is uncertain. V was cut by 0 bases and J by 4 bases, with 13 bases left in between. The length of the CDR3 is 16 residues. From germline, CDR1 is LGHDT and CDR2 YNNKEL (reference sequence). The CDR3 protein is CASSQDYSYFYNEQFF. CDR3 nucleotides: TGTGCCAGCAGCCAAGATTACAGCTATTTTTACAATGAGCAGTTCTTC.

The genes are TRBV6-5 and TRBJ2-7; 10 nucleotides agree with TRBD1. CDR1 and CDR2 (germline): MNHEY, SVGAGI. V dropped 8 bases and J dropped 2; count of bases not matched to a gene: 9. There are 15 residues in the CDR3. The CDR3, as DNA: TGTGCCAGCCGAAACCGGGACAGGGGTACCTACGAGCAGTACTTC. Residues: CASRNRDRGTYEQYF.

The CDR3 reads CASSVDRHANYGYTF. CDR3 DNA sequence: TGTGCCAGCAGCGTGGACAGACACGCTAACTATGGCTACACCTTC. This chain links TRBV9 with TRBJ1-2; the D gene is possibly TRBD1 (6 bases). Germline-derived CDR1 and CDR2 are SGDLS and YYNGEE. The CDR3 covers 15 residues. V was trimmed by 2 bases and J by 0 bases, leaving 11 bases between them.

Details on this clone: No DNA is shown, since the ends of the CDR3 on it are uncertain; the CDR3 is the one TCRdb lists. The rearrangement joins TRBV21-1 to TRBJ2-7; the DNA was not compared with TRBD1, the D call given in the table. TRBV21-1 is a listed pseudogene. The CDR3 sequence runs 17 residues, both termini included. This CDR3 is CASSIRTVGQGTYEQYF.

As DNA, the CDR3 is TGTGCCAGCAGCTTGGGACAGGGTACCTACAATGAGCAGTTCTTC. Translated, it gives CASSLGQGTYNEQFF. The rearrangement joins TRBV5-4 to TRBJ2-1; 7 nucleotides align to TRBD1. After removal of 0 bases from V and 2 bases from J, the junction contained 2 bases not matched to a gene. CDR1 and CDR2 (germline): SGHNT, YYREEE (reference sequence). This CDR3 contains 15 residues.

The rearrangement links TRBV18 to TRBJ1-5, with TRBD1 as a possible D gene (6 bases). The CDR3 runs to 14 residues. CDR1 and CDR2 (germline): KGHSH, LQKENI. Trimming stripped 6 bases from V and 4 bases from J, with 13 bases between. CDR3 loop: CASSPDRVNQPQHF. The DNA of the CDR3 is TGTGCCAGCTCGCCGGACAGAGTTAATCAGCCCCAGCATTTT.

J is TRBJ1-4 and V is TRBV19; 7 bases agree with TRBD1. This CDR3 is built from 15 residues. With V trimmed by 8 bases and J by 8 bases, 14 bases remained unmatched. CDR1 and CDR2 (germline): LNHDA, SQIVND (reference sequence). The CDR3 region is CASRPTTGVGEKLFF. The CDR3 coding sequence is TGTGCCAGTCGACCGACCACAGGGGTAGGGGAAAAACTGTTTTTT.

This chain joins TRBV9 and TRBJ1-4; D call uncertain. Germline values: CDR1 SGDLS, CDR2 YYNGEE. The CDR3 runs to 14 residues. Trimming stripped 0 bases from V and 8 bases from J, with 11 bases between. The CDR3 is CASSVDGRGEKLFF. CDR3 DNA sequence: TGTGCCAGCAGCGTAGACGGTCGCGGCGAAAAACTGTTTTTT.

The rearrangement joins TRBV2 to TRBJ1-3; possible D gene TRBD1, 6 bases. The V end was cut by 1 base, the J end by 1 base, with 8 bases between. The CDR3 has 15 residues. Germline V gene data show CDR1 as SNHLY and CDR2 as FYNNEI. CDR3 in amino acids: CASSEEGGSGNTIYF. The CDR3 region has the DNA TGTGCCAGCAGTGAAGAAGGGGGATCTGGAAACACCATATATTTT.

The V call is TRBV18, the J call TRBJ1-1, with 8 nucleotides matching TRBD1. The CDR3 covers 17 residues. Germline CDR1 KGHSH, CDR2 LQKENI. With 3 bases clipped from V and 4 bases from J, the junction kept 13 bases outside the gene matches. In DNA form, the CDR3 reads TGTGCCAGCTCACCGGGACAGGCATTAACGTGGGTCACTGAAGCTTTCTTT. This sequence encodes CASSPGQALTWVTEAFF.